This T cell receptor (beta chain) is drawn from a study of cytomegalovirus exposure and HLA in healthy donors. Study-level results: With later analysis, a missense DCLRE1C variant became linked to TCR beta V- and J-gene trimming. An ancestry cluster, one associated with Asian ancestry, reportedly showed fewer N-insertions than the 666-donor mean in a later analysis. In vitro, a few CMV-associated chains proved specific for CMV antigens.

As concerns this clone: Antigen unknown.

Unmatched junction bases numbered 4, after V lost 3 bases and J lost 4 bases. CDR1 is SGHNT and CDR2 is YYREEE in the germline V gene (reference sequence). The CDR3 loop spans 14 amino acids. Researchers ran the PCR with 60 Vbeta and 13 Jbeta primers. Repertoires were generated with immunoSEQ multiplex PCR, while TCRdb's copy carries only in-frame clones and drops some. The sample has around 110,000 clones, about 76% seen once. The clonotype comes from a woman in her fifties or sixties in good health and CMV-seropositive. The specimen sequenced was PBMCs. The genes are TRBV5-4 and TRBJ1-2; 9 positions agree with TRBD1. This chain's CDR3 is CASSSRQGGYGYTF. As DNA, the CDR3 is TGTGCCAGCAGCTCTCGACAGGGGGGCTATGGCTACACCTTC.